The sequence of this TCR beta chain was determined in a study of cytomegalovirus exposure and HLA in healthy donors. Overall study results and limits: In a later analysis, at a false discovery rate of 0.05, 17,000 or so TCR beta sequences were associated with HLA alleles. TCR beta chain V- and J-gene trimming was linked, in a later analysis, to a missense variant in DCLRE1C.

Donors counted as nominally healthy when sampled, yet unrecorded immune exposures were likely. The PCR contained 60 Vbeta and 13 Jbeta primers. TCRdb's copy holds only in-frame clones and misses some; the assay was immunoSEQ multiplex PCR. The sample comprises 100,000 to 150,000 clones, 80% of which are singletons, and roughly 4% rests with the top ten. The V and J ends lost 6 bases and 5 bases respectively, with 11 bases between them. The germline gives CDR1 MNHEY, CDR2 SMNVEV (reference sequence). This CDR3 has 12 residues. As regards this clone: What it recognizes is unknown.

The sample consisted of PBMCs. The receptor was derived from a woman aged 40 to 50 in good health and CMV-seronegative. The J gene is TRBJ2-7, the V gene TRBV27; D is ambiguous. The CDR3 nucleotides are TGTGCCAGCAGCTCAGTCGCCGACGAGCAGTACTTC. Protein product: CASSSVADEQYF.